The source of this T cell receptor beta chain is a study of T cell responses to AZD1222 COVID-19 vaccine. Method: immunoSEQ multiplex PCR; TCRdb's copy keeps in-frame clones and lacks some. The sample yields 100,000 to 150,000 clones, around 87% seen once. Sequences were derived from peripheral blood, sampled on day 0 of AZD1222 vaccination. The clonotype was recovered from an adult in good health.

The CDR3 nucleotides are TGTGCCAGTAAACCGGGGATTGGGCCCCAGCATTTT. Translating it yields CASKPGIGPQHF. This chain uses TRBV19 with TRBJ1-5; the D is unclear. With 7 bases removed from V and 9 bases from J, the gap between germline ends came to 13 bases. The CDR3 is 12 amino acids. Per germline, CDR1 LNHDA and CDR2 SQIVND (reference sequence).